These 5 T cell receptor beta chains came from one sample sequenced in a study of PD-1 blockade in classical Hodgkin lymphoma. Method: immunoSEQ multiplex PCR; TCRdb's copy keeps in-frame clones and lacks some. The sample includes over 5,500 clones, roughly two thirds of them seen just once. Time point noted: cycle 4 day 1 (C4D1), after more than 5 weeks of nivolumab. In every patient, relapse followed autologous stem cell transplantation, while exposure to brentuximab vedotin differed. From thawed PBMCs, magnetic negative selection was used to isolate the CD8+ T cells. The sequencing here drew on CD8+ T cells from blood, taken before the fourth cycle of nivolumab. These receptors all stem from a human donor with classical Hodgkin lymphoma.

V gene TRBV10-3 combines with J gene TRBJ2-2, with D unclear. The CDR3 covers 15 residues. Deletions cut 10 bases from V and 1 base from J, with 16 bases between. CDR1 is ENHRY and CDR2 is SYGVKD in the germline V gene. CDR3 DNA: TGTGCCAGCCACCAGGCGGCGGTGAACACCGGGGAGCTGTTTTTT. Encoded protein: CASHQAAVNTGELFF.

The rearrangement uses TRBV27 and TRBJ2-3; TRBD2 agrees at 10 bases. Germline CDR1 reads MNHEY; CDR2 reads SMNVEV (reference sequence). This CDR3 is 17 amino acids long. V shed 1 base, J shed 0 bases, and the junction held 4 bases outside the gene matches. The CDR3 DNA follows: TGTGCCAGCAGTTTATATACTAGCGGGACTAGCACAGATACGCAGTATTTT. This codes for CASSLYTSGTSTDTQYF.

The CDR3 sequence: CASSIGHGNQPQHF. CDR3 bases: TGTGCCAGTAGTATAGGACACGGGAATCAGCCCCAGCATTTT. The chain has TRBV19 and TRBJ1-5; D is unclear. V was clipped by 1 base and J by 4 bases, with 8 bases between them. Germline assignment: CDR1 LNHDA and CDR2 SQIVND (reference sequence). The CDR3 spans 14 residues.

This rearrangement joins TRBV4-3 to TRBJ2-1; D remains ambiguous. The CDR3 has 13 residues. Trimming left V 0 bases short and J 7 bases short, with 7 bases between. CDR1 is LGHNA, CDR2 YSLEER, per germline. The CDR3 is CASSQEVGNEQFF. The CDR3 DNA reads TGCGCCAGCAGCCAAGAGGTTGGAAATGAGCAGTTCTTC.

This chain connects TRBV15 to TRBJ1-6; no definite D call. The germline V gene encodes CDR1 LNHNV and CDR2 YYDKDF (reference sequence). The CDR3 consists of 16 residues. V was pared by 7 bases and J by 5 bases, with 18 bases between. Here the CDR3 reads CATTPGGSVHNSPLHF. The CDR3 coding sequence is TGTGCCACCACACCGGGAGGGTCGGTTCATAATTCACCCCTCCACTTT.